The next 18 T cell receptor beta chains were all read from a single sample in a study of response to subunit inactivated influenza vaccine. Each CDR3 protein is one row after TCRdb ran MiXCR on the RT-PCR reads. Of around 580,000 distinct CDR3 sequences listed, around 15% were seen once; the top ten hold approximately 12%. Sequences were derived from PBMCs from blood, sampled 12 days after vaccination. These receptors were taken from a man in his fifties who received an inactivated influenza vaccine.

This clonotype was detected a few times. CDR3 residues: CASSPRDPSYEQYF. DNA of the CDR3: TGTGCCAGCAGTCCGAGGGATCCTTCCTACGAGCAGTACTTC. The genes are TRBV28 and TRBJ2-7; D is perhaps TRBD2 (5 bases). Trimming shortened V by 5 bases and J by 1 base, and 12 bases separated the two germline ends. The CDR3 totals 14 residues. Germline V gene sequence: CDR1 MDHEN, CDR2 SYDVKM. The full variable domain, its missing parts supplied by reference TRBV28 and TRBJ2-7, is DVKVTQSSRYLVKRTGEKVFLECVQDMDHENMFWYRQDPGLGLRLIYFSYDVKMKEKGDIPEGYSVSREKKERFSLILESASTNQTSMYLCASSPRDPSYEQYFGPGTRLTVT.

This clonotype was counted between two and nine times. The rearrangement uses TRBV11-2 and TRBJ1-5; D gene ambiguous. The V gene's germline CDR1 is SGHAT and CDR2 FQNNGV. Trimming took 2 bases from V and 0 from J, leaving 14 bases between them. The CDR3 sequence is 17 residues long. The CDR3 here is CASSLSDVGNSNQPQHF. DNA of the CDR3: TGTGCCAGCAGCTTATCGGACGTTGGTAATAGCAATCAGCCCCAGCATTTT. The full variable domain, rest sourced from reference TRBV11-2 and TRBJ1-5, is EAGVAQSPRYKIIEKRQSVAFWCNPISGHATLYWYQQILGQGPKLLIQFQNNGVVDDSQLPKDRFSAERLKGVDSTLKIQPAKLEDSAVYLCASSLSDVGNSNQPQHFGDGTRLSIL.

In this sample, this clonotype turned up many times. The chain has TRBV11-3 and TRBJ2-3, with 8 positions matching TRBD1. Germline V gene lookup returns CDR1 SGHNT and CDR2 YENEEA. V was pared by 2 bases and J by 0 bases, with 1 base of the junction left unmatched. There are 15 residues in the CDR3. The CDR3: CASSLQGASTDTQYF. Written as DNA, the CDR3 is TGTGCCAGCAGCTTACAGGGGGCCAGCACAGATACGCAGTATTTT. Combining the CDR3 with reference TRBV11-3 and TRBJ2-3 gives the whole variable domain EAGVVQSPRYKIIEKKQPVAFWCNPISGHNTLYWYLQNLGQGPELLIRYENEEAVDDSQLPKDRFSAERLKGVDSTLKIQPAELGDSAVYLCASSLQGASTDTQYFGPGTRLTVL.

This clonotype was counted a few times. The CDR3 region is CASSLFGDRTAETQYF. In nucleotides, the CDR3 is TGCGCCAGCAGCTTGTTCGGGGACCGAACCGCGGAGACCCAGTACTTC. This chain connects TRBV5-1 to TRBJ2-5; D tentatively reads TRBD1 or TRBD2 (5 bases each). Germline V lookup: CDR1 SGHRS, CDR2 YFSETQ. Trimming took off 1 base at V and 5 bases at J, with 18 bases between the two ends. CDR3 length: 16 amino acids. Based on the CDR3 plus reference TRBV5-1 and TRBJ2-5, the full variable domain is KAGVTQTPRYLIKTRGQQVTLSCSPISGHRSVSWYQQTPGQGLQFLFEYFSETQRNKGNFPGRFSGRQFSNSRSEMNVSTLELGDSALYLCASSLFGDRTAETQYFGPGTRLLVL.

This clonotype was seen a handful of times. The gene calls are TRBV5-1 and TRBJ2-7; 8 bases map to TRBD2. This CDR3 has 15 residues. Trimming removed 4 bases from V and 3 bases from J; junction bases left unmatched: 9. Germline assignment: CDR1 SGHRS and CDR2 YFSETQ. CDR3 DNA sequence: TGCGCCAGCAGCCTTACCAGCGGGAGAGGCTACGAGCAGTACTTC. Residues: CASSLTSGRGYEQYF.

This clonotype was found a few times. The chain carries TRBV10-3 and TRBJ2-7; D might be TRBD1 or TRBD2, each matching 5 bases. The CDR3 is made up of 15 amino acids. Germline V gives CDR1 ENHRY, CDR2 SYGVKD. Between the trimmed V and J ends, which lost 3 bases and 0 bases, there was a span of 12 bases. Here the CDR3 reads CAISDGGTDSYEQYF. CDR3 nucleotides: TGTGCCATCAGTGATGGGGGTACAGACTCCTACGAGCAGTACTTC.

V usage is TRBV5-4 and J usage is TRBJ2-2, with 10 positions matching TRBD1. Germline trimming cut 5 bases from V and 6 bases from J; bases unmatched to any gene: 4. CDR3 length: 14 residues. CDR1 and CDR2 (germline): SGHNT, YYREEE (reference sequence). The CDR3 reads CASRRDRGSGELFF. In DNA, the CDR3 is TGTGCCAGCAGGCGGGACAGGGGTTCCGGGGAGCTGTTTTTT.

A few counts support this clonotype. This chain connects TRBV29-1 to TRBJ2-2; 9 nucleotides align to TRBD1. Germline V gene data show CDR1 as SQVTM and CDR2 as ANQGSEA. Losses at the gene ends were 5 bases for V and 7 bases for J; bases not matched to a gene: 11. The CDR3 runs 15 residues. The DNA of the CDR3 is TGCAGCGTTCCCGGGACAGGGTTGCTGGGCGGGGAGCTGTTTTTT. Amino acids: CSVPGTGLLGGELFF.

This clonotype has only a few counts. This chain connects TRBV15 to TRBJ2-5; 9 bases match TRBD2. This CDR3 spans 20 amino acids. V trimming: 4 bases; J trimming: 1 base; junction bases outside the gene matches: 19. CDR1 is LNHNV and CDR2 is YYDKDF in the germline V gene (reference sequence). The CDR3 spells CATSTGTSLTPLDAQETQYF. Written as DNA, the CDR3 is TGTGCCACCAGCACCGGGACTAGCCTTACCCCCCTCGATGCCCAAGAGACCCAGTACTTC.

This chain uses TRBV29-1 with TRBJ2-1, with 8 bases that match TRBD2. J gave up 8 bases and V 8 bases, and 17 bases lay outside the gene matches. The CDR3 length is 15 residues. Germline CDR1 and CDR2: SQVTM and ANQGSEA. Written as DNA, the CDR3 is TGCAGCCACTCCATTGGAGGCGGGGGGAGCCATGAGCAGTTCTTC. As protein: CSHSIGGGGSHEQFF.

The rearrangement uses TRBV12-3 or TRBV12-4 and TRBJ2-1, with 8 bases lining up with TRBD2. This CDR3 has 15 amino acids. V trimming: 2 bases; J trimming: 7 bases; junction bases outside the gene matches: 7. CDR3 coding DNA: TGTGCCAGCAGTTTACTTTCGGGGGGGCCGAATGAGCAGTTCTTC. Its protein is CASSLLSGGPNEQFF.

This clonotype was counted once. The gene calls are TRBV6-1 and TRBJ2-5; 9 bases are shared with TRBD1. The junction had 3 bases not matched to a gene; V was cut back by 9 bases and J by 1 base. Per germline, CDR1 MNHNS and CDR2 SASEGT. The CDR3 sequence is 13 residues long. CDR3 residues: CASRQGVQETQYF. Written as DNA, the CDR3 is TGTGCCAGTCGACAGGGGGTCCAAGAGACCCAGTACTTC.

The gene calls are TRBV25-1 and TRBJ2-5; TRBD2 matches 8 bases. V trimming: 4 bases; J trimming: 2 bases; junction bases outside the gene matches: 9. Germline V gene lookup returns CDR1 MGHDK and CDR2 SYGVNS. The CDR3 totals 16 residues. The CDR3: CASSGSGRVKQETQYF. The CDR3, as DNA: TGTGCCAGCAGTGGGAGCGGGAGAGTTAAACAAGAGACCCAGTACTTC.

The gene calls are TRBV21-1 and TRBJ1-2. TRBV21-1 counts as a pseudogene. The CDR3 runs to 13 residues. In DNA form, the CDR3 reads TGTGCCAGCCCTATCGGGTTTAACTATGGCTACACCTTC. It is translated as CASPIGFNYGYTF.

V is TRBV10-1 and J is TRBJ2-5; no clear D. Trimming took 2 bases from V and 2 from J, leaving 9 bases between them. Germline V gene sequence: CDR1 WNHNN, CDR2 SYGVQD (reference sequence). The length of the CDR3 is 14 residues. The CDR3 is CASSESRAQETQYF. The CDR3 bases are TGCGCCAGCAGTGAGAGCCGGGCTCAAGAGACCCAGTACTTC.

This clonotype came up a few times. The DNA for the CDR3 is TGTGCCAGCAAAAGCGCCACGACGGTGGAGCAGTACTTC. As protein: CASKSATTVEQYF. The chain carries TRBV6-2 or TRBV6-3 and TRBJ2-7, with D unresolved. V lost 7 bases and J lost 7, with 17 bases in between. Germline V gene lookup returns CDR1 MNHEY and CDR2 SVGEGT. There are 13 residues in the CDR3.

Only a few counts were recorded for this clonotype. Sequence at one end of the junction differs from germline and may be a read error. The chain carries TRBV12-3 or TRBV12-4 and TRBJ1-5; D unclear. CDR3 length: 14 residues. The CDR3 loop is CASSFGRSSQPQHF. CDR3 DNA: TGTGCCAGCAGTTTCGGGAGGAGCAGTCAGCCCCAGCATTTT.

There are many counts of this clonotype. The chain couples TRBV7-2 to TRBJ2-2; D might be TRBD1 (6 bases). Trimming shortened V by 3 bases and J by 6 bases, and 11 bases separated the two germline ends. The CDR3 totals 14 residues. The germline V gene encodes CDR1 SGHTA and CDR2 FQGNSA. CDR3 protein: CASSLDSFPGELFF. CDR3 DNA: TGTGCCAGCAGCTTGGACAGTTTTCCCGGGGAGCTGTTTTTT.